These T cell receptor beta chains were read from a single sample in a study of CD4 T cells in relation to SARS-CoV-2 and coronaviruses. Clones were sequenced by immunoSEQ multiplex PCR, and TCRdb holds only the in-frame ones, with some missing. The sample holds some 30,000 clones; about 70% are singletons and the top ten take 16%. No antigens are known for them. Sequences were obtained from CD4+ T cells from PBMCs, cultured in vitro. These TCRs come from a human donor in good health. The CDR3 runs from the conserved cysteine through the conserved F or W. Each record gives: V gene, J gene, D gene, clone size, CDR3 length, CDR3 DNA, CDR3 protein. The D gene is left open where the match is weak. For some rows the clone size is stated as once, few or many, or as a class when expanded; others skip it.

v_gene: TRBV2; j_gene: TRBJ1-4; d_gene: TRBD1; abundance: NA; len: 17; CDR3nt: TGTGCCAGCAACGAAGGGGACAGGGGCTTGACTAATGAAAAACTGTTTTTT; CDR3aa: CASNEGDRGLTNEKLFF
v_gene: TRBV6-5; j_gene: TRBJ2-3; d_gene: TRBD2; abundance: NA; len: 14; CDR3nt: TGTGCCAGCAGCTCTAGCGGGAGTGCAGATACGCAGTATTTT; CDR3aa: CASSSSGSADTQYF
v_gene: TRBV18; j_gene: TRBJ2-2; d_gene: TRBD1; abundance: NA; len: 16; CDR3nt: TGTGCCAGCTCACCCCTGACAGGGAGCGCGACCGGGGAGCTGTTTTTT; CDR3aa: CASSPLTGSATGELFF
v_gene: TRBV19; j_gene: TRBJ1-1; d_gene: TRBD1; abundance: few; len: 15; CDR3nt: TGTGCCACCGCACCTCATCACAGGGGGAGAACTGAAGCTTTCTTT; CDR3aa: CATAPHHRGRTEAFF
v_gene: TRBV7-2; j_gene: TRBJ2-5; d_gene: NA; abundance: NA; len: 15; CDR3nt: TGTGCCAGCAGCTTAGCGCACGGGGGGCCAGAGACCCAGTACTTC; CDR3aa: CASSLAHGGPETQYF
v_gene: TRBV3-1/TRBV3-2; j_gene: TRBJ1-2; d_gene: NA; abundance: once; len: 13; CDR3nt: TGTGCCAGCAGCCAAGATAGGGTCTATGGCTACACCTTC; CDR3aa: CASSQDRVYGYTF
v_gene: TRBV7-8; j_gene: TRBJ1-4; d_gene: NA; abundance: NA; len: 16; CDR3nt: TGTGCCAGCAGCTTCATCAGGGTTGGGGGTAATGAAAAACTGTTTTTT; CDR3aa: CASSFIRVGGNEKLFF
v_gene: TRBV3-1/TRBV3-2; j_gene: TRBJ1-5; d_gene: NA; abundance: NA; len: 16; CDR3nt: TGTGCCAGCAGCCAAGGACACCGGGCCCTCAATCAGCCCCAGCATTTT; CDR3aa: CASSQGHRALNQPQHF
v_gene: TRBV3-1/TRBV3-2; j_gene: TRBJ2-7; d_gene: TRBD2; abundance: NA; len: 16; CDR3nt: TGTGCCAGCAGCCGACTAGCGGGAGGGCAAAGGCGCGAGCAGTACTTC; CDR3aa: CASSRLAGGQRREQYF
v_gene: TRBV4-3; j_gene: TRBJ1-1; d_gene: NA; abundance: NA; len: 13; CDR3nt: TGCGCCAGCGGAGCACTCATGAACACTGAAGCTTTCTTT; CDR3aa: CASGALMNTEAFF
v_gene: TRBV6-4; j_gene: TRBJ1-1; d_gene: NA; abundance: NA; len: 13; CDR3nt: TGTGCCAGCAGTCAGGGCCTGGGCACTGAAGCTTTCTTT; CDR3aa: CASSQGLGTEAFF
v_gene: TRBV5-1; j_gene: TRBJ2-1; d_gene: TRBD2; abundance: NA; len: 16; CDR3nt: TGCGCCAGCAGCTTGGGGGCTAGCGGGAGGGTGAATGAGCAGTTCTTC; CDR3aa: CASSLGASGRVNEQFF
v_gene: TRBV7-2; j_gene: TRBJ2-1; d_gene: TRBD1; abundance: once; len: 15; CDR3nt: TGTGCCAGCAGCTTAGAACAGGGGTCCTACAATGAGCAGTTCTTC; CDR3aa: CASSLEQGSYNEQFF
v_gene: TRBV3-1/TRBV3-2; j_gene: TRBJ2-1; d_gene: TRBD2; abundance: NA; len: 15; CDR3nt: TGTGCCAGCAGCCAAGCCCTAGCGGGAGTTACTGAGCAGTTCTTC; CDR3aa: CASSQALAGVTEQFF
v_gene: TRBV27; j_gene: TRBJ2-7; d_gene: TRBD2; abundance: NA; len: 17; CDR3nt: TGTGCCAGCAGTCTACCCACCAAGACTAGCGGGGCCTACGAGCAGTACTTC; CDR3aa: CASSLPTKTSGAYEQYF
v_gene: TRBV27; j_gene: TRBJ1-5; d_gene: NA; abundance: NA; len: 12; CDR3nt: TGTGCCAGCAGCGCCGTCGAGGGGCCCCAGCATTTT; CDR3aa: CASSAVEGPQHF